The clone carrying this T cell receptor (beta chain) occurred a few times. Its matching antigen is unknown. Subjects aged 18 to 65 presented with newly diagnosed hyperthyroidism of less than 2 months' duration. Exclusion followed for patients with uncontrolled infection, other autoimmune disease, pregnancy or lactation. Orbital computed tomography and thyroid ultrasound, together with serum TRAb and thyroxine and clinical symptoms, were used for diagnoses. The sample originates from a study of T cells in Graves' hyperthyroidism and ophthalmopathy. Study conclusions and caveats: Expanded thyroid clonotypes (above 0.001) were mostly also found in blood.

What was amplified from RNA transcripts were TCR beta CDR3 regions. The HTBI primer set drove a first-round RT-PCR of the TCR CDR3. TCRdb fed the multiplex PCR reads into MiXCR, producing one record per CDR3 protein. The repertoire includes around 300,000 distinct CDR3 sequences, approximately 26% of them detected once, and about 30% sits in the top ten. The sequence came from a man between 35 and 55 years old with Graves' hyperthyroidism that later progressed to Graves' ophthalmopathy. The sequenced sample was blood.

Here the CDR3 reads CASSISGNGYTF. The CDR3 DNA sequence: TGTGCCAGTAGTATTTCGGGGAATGGCTACACCTTC. The genes are TRBV19 and TRBJ1-2; unclear D gene. The ends were cut back, 3 bases at V and 6 bases at J, with 8 bases in the middle. The V gene's germline CDR1 is LNHDA and CDR2 SQIVND (reference sequence). The CDR3 loop spans 12 amino acids.